This record covers a single TCR beta chain. This sample was included in a study of T cell changes during pregnancy in multiple sclerosis. Germline lookup yields CDR1 MNHEY and CDR2 SVGAGI. This CDR3 has 15 residues. With 6 bases removed from V and 0 bases from J, the gap between germline ends came to 14 bases. Some clones are missing from TCRdb's copy, which holds only in-frame ones; the method was immunoSEQ multiplex PCR. The sample consists of roughly 58,000 clones, 80% to 95% of them appearing once. This sequence originates from a female donor in good health, enrolled as a control in a pregnancy study. The sequenced sample was CD4+ T cells from peripheral blood mononuclear cells, obtained after pregnancy. The rearrangement joins TRBV6-5 to TRBJ1-2; D perhaps matches TRBD1 (6 bases). CDR3 sequence reads: CASSQQGASNYGYTF. The CDR3 DNA sequence: TGTGCCAGCAGCCAACAGGGAGCCTCTAACTATGGCTACACCTTC.